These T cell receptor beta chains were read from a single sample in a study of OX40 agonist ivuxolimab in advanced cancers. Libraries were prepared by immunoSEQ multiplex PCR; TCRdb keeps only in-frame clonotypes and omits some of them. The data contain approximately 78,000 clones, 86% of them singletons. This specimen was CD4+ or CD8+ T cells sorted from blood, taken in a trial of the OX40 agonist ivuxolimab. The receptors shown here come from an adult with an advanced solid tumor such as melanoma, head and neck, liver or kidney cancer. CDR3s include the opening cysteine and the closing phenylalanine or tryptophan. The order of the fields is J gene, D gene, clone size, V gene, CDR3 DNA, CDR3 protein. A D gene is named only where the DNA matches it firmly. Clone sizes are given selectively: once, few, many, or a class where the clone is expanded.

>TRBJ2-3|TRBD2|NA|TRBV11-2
TGTGCCAGCAGCTTCGGGTGGGGGGGTCGCACAGATACGCAGTATTTT
CASSFGWGGRTDTQYF
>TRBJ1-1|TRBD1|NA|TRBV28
TGTGCCAGCACCTTAGGGGGCGCGGGGAACACTGAAGCTTTCTTT
CASTLGGAGNTEAFF
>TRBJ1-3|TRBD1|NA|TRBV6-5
TGTGCCAGCAGTCGGGACAGGTCCTTCGGAAACACCATATATTTT
CASSRDRSFGNTIYF
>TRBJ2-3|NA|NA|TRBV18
TGTGCCAGCTCACTCAGACAGAGAGCCACAGATACGCAGTATTTT
CASSLRQRATDTQYF
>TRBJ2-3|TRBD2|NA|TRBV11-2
TGTGCCAGCAGCCTCATAGCGGGAGAGACAGATACGCAGTATTTT
CASSLIAGETDTQYF
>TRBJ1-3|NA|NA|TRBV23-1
TGCGCCAGCAGTCCCTCGGGCAGGCTGAAGGGCACCATATATTTT
CASSPSGRLKGTIYF
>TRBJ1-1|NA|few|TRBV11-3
TGTGCCAGCAGCTTAGATGGCAGGGGCACTGAAGCTTTCTTT
CASSLDGRGTEAFF
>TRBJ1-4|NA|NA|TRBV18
TGTGCCAGCTCACCACCAGGGCGTTCACAGGGTTATATGTTTTTT
CASSPPGRSQGYMFF
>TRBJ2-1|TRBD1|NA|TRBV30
TGTGCCTGGAGTGTACAGGGGACAGGTCACCGGTTCTTC
CAWSVQGTGHRFF
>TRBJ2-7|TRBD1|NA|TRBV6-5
TGTGCCAGCGCCCCCCGTGGACAGGGCTACGAGCAGTACTTC
CASAPRGQGYEQYF
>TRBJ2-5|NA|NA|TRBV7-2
TGTGCCAGCAGCTCCGGGACTCTATACCAAGAGACCCAGTACTTC
CASSSGTLYQETQYF
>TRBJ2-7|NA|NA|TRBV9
TGTGCCAGCAGCGTGGGGGGGAGGACAGAAACCTACTTC
CASSVGGRTETYF
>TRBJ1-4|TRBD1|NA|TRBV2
TGTGCCAGCAGTAGAGACAGGGGGGGTAATGAAAAACTGTTTTTT
CASSRDRGGNEKLFF
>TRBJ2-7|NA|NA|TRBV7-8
TGTGCCAGCAGCTTAACCCCCGTCTCCTACGAGCAGTACTTC
CASSLTPVSYEQYF
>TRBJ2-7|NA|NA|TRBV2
TGTGCCAGCAGTGACGTCGGGGACTACGAGCAGTACTTC
CASSDVGDYEQYF
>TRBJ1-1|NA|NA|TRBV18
TGTGCCAGCTCACCACGGCTCGCTCTGGACACCCTCAGGGACACTGAAGCTTTCTTT
CASSPRLALDTLRDTEAFF
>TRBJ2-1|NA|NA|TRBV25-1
TGTGCCAGCAGTGCCCCCGGACTCTACAATGAGCAGTTCTTC
CASSAPGLYNEQFF
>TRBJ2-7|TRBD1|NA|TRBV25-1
TGTGCCAGCAGCCTGACAGGGAGATACGAGCAGTACTTC
CASSLTGRYEQYF
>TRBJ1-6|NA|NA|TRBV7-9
TGTGCCAGCAGCCCATTCGCGACAGATTATTCACCCCTCCACTTT
CASSPFATDYSPLHF
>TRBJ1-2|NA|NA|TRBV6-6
TGTGCCAGCAGTTACTTGTACAGGGACGACTATGGCTACACCTTC
CASSYLYRDDYGYTF
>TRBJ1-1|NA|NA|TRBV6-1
TGTGCCAGCAGTGACAGCCCCCCAGGGTTGTACACTGAAGCTTTCTTT
CASSDSPPGLYTEAFF
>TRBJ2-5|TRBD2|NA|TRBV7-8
TGTGCCAGCACCGGGACTACCAGAGTTCAAGAGACCCAGTACTTC
CASTGTTRVQETQYF